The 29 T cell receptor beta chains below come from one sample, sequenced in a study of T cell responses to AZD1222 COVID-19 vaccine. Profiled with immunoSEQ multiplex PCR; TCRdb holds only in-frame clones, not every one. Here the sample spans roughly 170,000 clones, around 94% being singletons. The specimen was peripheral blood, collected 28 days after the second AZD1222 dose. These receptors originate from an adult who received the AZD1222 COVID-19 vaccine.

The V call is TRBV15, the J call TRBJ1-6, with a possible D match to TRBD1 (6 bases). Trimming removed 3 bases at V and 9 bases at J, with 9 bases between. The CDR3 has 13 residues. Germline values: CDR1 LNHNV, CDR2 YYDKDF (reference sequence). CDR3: CATSSNRVSPLHF. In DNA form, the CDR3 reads TGTGCCACCAGCAGCAACAGGGTTTCACCCCTCCACTTT.

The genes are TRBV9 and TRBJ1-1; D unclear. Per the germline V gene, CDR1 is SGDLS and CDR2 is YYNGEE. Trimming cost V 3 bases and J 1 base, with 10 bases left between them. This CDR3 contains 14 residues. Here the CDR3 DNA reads TGTGCCAGCAGCGCCCGACAAAAGAACACTGAAGCTTTCTTT. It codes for CASSARQKNTEAFF.

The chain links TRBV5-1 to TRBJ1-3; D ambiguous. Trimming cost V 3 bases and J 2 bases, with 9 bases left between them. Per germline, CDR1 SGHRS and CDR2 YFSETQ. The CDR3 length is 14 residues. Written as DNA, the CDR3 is TGCGCCAGCAGCTCCGGGCAAGCTGGAAACACCATATATTTT. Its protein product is CASSSGQAGNTIYF.

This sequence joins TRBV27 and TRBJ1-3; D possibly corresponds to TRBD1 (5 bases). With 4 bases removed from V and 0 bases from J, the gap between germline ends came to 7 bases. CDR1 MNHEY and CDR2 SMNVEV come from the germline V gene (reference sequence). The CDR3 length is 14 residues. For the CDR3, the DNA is TGTGCCAGCAGTTCCAGGGCCTCTGGAAACACCATATATTTT. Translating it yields CASSSRASGNTIYF.

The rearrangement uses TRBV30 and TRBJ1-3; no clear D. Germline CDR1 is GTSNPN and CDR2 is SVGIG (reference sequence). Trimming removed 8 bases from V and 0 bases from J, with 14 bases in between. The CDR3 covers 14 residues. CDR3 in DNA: TGTGCCCTCACGACGGAATACTCTGGAAACACCATATATTTT. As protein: CALTTEYSGNTIYF.

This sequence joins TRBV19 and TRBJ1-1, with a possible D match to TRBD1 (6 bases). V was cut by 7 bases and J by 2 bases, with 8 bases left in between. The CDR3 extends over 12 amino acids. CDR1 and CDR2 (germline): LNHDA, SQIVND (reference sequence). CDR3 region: CASIQGNTEAFF. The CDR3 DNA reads TGTGCCAGTATACAGGGAAACACTGAAGCTTTCTTT.

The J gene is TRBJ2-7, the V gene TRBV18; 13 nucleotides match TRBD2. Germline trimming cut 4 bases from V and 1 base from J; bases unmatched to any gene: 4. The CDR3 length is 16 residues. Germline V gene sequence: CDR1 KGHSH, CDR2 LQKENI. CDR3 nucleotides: TGTGCCAGCTCACAGGGACTAGCGGGGCGATCCTACGAGCAGTACTTC. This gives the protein CASSQGLAGRSYEQYF.

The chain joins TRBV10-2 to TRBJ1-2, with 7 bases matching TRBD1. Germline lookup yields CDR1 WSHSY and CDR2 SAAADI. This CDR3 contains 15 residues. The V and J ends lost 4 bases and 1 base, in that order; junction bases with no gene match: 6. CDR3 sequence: CASSVQGTINYGYTF. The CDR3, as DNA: TGCGCCAGCAGTGTACAGGGGACGATTAACTATGGCTACACCTTC.

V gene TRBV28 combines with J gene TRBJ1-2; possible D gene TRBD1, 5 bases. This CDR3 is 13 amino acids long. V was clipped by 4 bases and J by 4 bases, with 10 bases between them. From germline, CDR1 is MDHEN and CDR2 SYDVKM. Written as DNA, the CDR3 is TGTGCCAGCAGTTCATCGGGGCCCTATGGCTACACCTTC. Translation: CASSSSGPYGYTF.

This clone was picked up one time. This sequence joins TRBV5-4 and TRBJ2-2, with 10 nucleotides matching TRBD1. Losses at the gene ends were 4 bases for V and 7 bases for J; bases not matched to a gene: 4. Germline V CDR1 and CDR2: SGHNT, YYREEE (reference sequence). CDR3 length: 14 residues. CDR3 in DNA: TGTGCCAGCAGCCAGGGACAGGGGTTCGGGGAGCTGTTTTTT. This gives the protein CASSQGQGFGELFF.

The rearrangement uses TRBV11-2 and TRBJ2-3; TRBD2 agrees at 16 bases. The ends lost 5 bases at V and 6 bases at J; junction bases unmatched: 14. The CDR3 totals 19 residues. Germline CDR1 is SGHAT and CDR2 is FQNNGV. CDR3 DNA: TGTGCCAGCAGCCGGGCCGGGACTAGCGGGAGGGGATCATTGGATACGCAGTATTTT. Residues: CASSRAGTSGRGSLDTQYF.

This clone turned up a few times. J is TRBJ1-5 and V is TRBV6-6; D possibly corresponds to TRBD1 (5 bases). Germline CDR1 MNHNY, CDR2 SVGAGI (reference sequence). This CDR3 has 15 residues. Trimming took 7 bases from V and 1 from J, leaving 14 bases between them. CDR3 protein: CASNFGGRSNQPQHF. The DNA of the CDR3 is TGTGCCAGCAACTTTGGGGGACGGAGCAATCAGCCCCAGCATTTT.

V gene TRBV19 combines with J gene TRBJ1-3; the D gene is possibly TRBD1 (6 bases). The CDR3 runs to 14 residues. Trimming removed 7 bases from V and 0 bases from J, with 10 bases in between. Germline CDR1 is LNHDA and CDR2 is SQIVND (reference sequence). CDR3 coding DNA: TGTGCCAGTAAAGGACAGAGCTCTGGAAACACCATATATTTT. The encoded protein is CASKGQSSGNTIYF.

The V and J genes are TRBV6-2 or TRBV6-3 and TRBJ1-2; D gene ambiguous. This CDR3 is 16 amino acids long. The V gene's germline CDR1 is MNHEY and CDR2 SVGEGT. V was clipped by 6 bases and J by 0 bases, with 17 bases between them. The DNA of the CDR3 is TGTGCCAGCAGCGACCGGAAAGGGCCGACTAACTATGGCTACACCTTC. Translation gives CASSDRKGPTNYGYTF.

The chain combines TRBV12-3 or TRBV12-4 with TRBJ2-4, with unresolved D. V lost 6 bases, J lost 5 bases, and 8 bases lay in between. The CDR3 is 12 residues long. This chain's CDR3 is CASSRPENIQYF. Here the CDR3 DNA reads TGTGCCAGCAGCCGGCCGGAAAACATTCAGTACTTC.

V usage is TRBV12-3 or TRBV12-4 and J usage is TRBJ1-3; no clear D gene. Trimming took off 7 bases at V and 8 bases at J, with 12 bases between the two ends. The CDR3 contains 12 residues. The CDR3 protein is CASTPRLDTIYF. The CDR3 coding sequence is TGTGCCAGCACCCCGCGACTCGACACCATATATTTT.

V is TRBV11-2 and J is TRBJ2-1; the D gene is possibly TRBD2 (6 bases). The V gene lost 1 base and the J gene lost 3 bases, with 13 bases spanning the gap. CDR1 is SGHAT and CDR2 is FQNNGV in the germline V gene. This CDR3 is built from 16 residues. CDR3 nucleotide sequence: TGTGCCAGCAGCTTAGTTGGCGGGGAGATCTACAATGAGCAGTTCTTC. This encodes CASSLVGGEIYNEQFF.

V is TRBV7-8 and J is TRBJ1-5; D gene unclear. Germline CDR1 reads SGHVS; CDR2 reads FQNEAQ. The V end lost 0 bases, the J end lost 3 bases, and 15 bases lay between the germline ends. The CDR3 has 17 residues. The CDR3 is CASSLAGLGWSNQPQHF. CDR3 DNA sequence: TGTGCCAGCAGCTTAGCTGGTTTAGGGTGGTCCAATCAGCCCCAGCATTTT.

CDR3 nucleotides: TGTGCCAGCAGCCCGGTCGCAAGCACTGAAGCTTTCTTT. This encodes CASSPVASTEAFF. The rearrangement uses TRBV9 and TRBJ1-1; D call uncertain. In germline, CDR1 is SGDLS, CDR2 YYNGEE. The CDR3 spans 13 residues. Trimming shortened V by 4 bases and J by 4 bases, and 11 bases separated the two germline ends.

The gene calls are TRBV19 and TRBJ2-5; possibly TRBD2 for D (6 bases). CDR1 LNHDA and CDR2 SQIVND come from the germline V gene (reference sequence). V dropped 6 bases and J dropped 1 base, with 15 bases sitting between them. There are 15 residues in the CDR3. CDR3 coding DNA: TGTGCCAGTAGCGCCCGCCTAGCGACCCAAGAGACCCAGTACTTC. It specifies CASSARLATQETQYF.

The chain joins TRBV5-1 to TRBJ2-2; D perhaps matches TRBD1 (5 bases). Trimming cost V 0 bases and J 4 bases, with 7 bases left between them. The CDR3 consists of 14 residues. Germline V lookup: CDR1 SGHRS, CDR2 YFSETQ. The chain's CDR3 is CASSLGQTTGELFF. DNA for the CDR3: TGCGCCAGCAGCTTGGGACAGACCACCGGGGAGCTGTTTTTT.

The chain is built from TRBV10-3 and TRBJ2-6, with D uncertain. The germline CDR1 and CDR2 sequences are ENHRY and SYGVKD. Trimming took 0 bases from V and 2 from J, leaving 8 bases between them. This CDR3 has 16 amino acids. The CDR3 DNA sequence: TGTGCCATCAGTGAGTCGGATAGGGCTGGGGCCAACGTCCTGACTTTC. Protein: CAISESDRAGANVLTF.

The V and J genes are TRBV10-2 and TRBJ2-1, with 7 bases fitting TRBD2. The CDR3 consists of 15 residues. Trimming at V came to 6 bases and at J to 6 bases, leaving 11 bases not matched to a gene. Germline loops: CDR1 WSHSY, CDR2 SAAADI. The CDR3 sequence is CASSPSSGALNEQFF. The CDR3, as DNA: TGCGCCAGCAGCCCCTCAAGCGGGGCCCTCAATGAGCAGTTCTTC.

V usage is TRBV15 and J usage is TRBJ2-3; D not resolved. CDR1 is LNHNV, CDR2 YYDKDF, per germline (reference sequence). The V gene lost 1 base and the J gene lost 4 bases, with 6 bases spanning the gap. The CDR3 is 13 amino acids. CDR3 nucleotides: TGTGCCACCAGCAGAGTTGGTGCAGATACGCAGTATTTT. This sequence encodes CATSRVGADTQYF. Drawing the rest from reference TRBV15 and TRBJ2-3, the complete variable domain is DAMVIQNPRYQVTQFGKPVTLSCSQTLNHNVMYWYQQKSSQAPKLLFHYYDKDFNNEADTPDNFQSRRPNTSFCFLDIRSPGLGDTAMYLCATSRVGADTQYFGPGTRLTVL.

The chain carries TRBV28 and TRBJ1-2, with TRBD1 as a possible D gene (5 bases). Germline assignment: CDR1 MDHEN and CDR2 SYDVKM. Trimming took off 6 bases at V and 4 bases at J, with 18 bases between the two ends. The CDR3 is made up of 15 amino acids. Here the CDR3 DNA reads TGTGCCAGCAGGCCTTCCGGGGGGACCCTCTATGGCTACACCTTC. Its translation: CASRPSGGTLYGYTF.

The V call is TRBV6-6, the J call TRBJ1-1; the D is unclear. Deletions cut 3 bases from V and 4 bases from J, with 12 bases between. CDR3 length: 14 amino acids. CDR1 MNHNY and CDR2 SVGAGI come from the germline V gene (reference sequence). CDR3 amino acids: CASSYEGSGTEAFF. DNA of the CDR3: TGTGCCAGCAGTTATGAGGGCTCGGGCACTGAAGCTTTCTTT.

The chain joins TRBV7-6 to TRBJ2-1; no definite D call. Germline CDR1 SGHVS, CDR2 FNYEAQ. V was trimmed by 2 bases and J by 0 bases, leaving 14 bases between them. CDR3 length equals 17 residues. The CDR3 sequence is CASSLTNARSSYNEQFF. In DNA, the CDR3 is TGTGCCAGCAGCTTAACCAATGCGCGGAGCTCCTACAATGAGCAGTTCTTC.

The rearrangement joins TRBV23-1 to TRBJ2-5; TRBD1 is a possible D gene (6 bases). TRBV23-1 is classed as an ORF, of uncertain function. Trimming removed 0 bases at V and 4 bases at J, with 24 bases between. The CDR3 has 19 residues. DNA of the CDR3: TGCGCCAGCAGTCAATCGGGCTACGGGACATACCCCTTCGGAGAGACCCAGTACTTC. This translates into CASSQSGYGTYPFGETQYF.

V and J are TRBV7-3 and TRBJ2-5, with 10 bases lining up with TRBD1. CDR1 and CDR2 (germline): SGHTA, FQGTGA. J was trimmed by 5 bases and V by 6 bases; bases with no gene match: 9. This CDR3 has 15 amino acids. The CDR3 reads CASSNRTGGQETQYF. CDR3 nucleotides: TGTGCCAGCAGTAACAGGACAGGGGGTCAGGAGACCCAGTACTTC.